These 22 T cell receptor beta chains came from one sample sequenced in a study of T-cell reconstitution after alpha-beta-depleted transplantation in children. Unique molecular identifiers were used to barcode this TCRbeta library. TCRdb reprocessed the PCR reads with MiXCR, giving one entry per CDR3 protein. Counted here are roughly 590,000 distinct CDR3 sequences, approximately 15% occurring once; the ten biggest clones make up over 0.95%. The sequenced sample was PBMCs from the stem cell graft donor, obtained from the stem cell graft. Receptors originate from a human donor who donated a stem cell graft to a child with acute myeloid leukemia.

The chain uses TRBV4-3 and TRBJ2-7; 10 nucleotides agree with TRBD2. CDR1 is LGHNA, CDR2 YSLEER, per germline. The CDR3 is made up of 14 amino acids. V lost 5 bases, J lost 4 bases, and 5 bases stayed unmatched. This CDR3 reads CASSELAGDYEQYF. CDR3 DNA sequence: TGCGCCAGCAGCGAGCTAGCGGGGGATTACGAGCAGTACTTC.

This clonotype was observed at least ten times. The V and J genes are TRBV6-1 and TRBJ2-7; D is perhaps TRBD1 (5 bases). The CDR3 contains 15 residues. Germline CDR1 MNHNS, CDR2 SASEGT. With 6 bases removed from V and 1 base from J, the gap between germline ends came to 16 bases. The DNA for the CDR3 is TGTGCCAGCAGGCCGACAGTCCCACCATCCTACGAGCAGTACTTC. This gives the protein CASRPTVPPSYEQYF.

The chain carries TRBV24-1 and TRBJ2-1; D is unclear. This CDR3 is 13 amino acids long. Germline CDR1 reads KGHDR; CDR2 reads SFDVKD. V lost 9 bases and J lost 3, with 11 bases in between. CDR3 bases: TGTGCCACCGGTCCGGGCGTCTACAATGAGCAGTTCTTC. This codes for CATGPGVYNEQFF.

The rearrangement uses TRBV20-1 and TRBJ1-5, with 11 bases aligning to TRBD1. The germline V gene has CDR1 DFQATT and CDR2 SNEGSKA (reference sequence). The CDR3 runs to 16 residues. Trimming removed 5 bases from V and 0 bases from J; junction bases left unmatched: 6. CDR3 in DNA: TGCAGTGCTGGATCGGACAGGGGGCATAGCAATCAGCCCCAGCATTTT. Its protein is CSAGSDRGHSNQPQHF.

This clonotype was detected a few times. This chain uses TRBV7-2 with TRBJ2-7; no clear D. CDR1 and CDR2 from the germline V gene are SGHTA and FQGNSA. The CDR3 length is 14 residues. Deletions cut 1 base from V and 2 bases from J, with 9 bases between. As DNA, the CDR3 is TGTGCCAGCAGCTTAGTAAATACAGCCTACGAGCAGTACTTC. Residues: CASSLVNTAYEQYF.

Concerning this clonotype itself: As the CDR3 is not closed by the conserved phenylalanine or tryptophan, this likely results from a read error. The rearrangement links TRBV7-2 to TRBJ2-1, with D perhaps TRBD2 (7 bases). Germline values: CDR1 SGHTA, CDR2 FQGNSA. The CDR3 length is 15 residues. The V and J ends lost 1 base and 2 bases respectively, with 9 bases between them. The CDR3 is CASSLGGGAYNEQFC. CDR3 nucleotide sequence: TGTGCCAGCAGCTTAGGCGGGGGCGCCTACAATGAGCAGTTCTGC.

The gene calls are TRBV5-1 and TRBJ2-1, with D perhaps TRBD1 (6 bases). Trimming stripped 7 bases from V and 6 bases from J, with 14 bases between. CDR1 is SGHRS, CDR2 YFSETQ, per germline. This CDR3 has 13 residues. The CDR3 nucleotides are TGCGCCAGCTCCATGGACAGCGTCAATGAGCAGTTCTTC. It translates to CASSMDSVNEQFF.

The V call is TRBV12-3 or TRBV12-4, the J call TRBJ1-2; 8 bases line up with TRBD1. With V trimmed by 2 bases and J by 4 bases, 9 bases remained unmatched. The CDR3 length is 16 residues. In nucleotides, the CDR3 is TGTGCCAGCAGTTTACAGGGGGCGCTGAATACCTATGGCTACACCTTC. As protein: CASSLQGALNTYGYTF.

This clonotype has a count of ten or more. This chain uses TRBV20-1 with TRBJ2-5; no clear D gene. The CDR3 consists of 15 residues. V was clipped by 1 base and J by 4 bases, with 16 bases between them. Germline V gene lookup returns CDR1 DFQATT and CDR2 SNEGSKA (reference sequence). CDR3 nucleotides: TGCAGTGCTAGAGCAGATAGGGCTGTTATAGAGACCCAGTACTTC. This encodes CSARADRAVIETQYF.

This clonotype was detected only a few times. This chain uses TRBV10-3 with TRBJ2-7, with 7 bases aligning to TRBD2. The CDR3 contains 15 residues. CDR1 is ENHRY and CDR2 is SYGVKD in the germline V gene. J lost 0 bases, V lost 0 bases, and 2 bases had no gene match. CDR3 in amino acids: CAISESWTSSYEQYV. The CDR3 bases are TGTGCCATCAGTGAGTCGTGGACTAGCTCCTACGAGCAGTACGTC.

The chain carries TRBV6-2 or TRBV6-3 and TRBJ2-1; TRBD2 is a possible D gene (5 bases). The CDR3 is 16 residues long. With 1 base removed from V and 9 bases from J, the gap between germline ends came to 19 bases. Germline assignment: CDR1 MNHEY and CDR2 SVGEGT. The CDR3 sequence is CASSYLKGELGSEQFF. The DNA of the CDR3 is TGTGCCAGCAGTTACTTAAAGGGCGAGTTAGGGAGTGAGCAGTTCTTC.

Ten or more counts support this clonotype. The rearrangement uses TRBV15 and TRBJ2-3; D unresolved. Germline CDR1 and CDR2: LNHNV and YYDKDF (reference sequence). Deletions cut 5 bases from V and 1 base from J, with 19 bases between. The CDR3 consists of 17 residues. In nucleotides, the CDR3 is TGTGCCACCAGCGGTTACTACTCAAAGTCGGGCACAGATACGCAGTATTTT. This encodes CATSGYYSKSGTDTQYF.

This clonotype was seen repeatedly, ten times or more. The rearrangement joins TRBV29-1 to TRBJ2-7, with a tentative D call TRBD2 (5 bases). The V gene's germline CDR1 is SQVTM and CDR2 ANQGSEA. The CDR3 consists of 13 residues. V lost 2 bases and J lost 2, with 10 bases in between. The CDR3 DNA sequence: TGCAGCGTTGAACGGGAAGCCACCTACGAGCAGTACTTC. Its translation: CSVEREATYEQYF.

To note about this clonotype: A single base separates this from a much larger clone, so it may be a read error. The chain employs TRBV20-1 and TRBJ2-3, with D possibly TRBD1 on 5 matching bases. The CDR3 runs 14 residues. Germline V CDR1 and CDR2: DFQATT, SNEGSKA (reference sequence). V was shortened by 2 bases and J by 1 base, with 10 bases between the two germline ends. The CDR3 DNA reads TGCAGTGCTAGAAAAGGGGCGGGCACAGATACGCAGTATTTT. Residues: CSARKGAGTDTQYF.

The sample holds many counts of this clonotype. CDR3 sequence reads: CASRRGAGGYTF. DNA for the CDR3: TGCGCCAGCAGGCGGGGGGCGGGTGGCTACACCTTC. The J gene is TRBJ1-2, the V gene TRBV4-3, with a possible D match to TRBD1 (6 bases). This CDR3 comprises 12 residues. Deletions cut 6 bases from V and 7 bases from J, with 12 bases between. The germline V gene encodes CDR1 LGHNA and CDR2 YSLEER.

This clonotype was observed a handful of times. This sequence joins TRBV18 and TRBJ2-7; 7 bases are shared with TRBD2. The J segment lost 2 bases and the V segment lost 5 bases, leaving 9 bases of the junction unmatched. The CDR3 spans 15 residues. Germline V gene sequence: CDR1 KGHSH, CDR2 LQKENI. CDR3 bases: TGTGCCAGCTCAGCCACTAGCGACTACACCTACGAGCAGTACTTC. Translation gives CASSATSDYTYEQYF.

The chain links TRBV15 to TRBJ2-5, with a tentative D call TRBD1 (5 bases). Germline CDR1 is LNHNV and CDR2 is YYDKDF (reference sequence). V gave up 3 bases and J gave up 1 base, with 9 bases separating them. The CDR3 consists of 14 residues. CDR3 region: CATSRDQGQETQYF. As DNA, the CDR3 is TGTGCCACCAGCAGGGACCAGGGCCAAGAGACCCAGTACTTC.

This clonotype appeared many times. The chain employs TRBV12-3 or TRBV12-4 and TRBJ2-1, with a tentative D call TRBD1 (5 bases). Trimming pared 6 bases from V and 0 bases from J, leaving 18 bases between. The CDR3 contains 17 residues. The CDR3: CASRSPLGASSYNEQFF. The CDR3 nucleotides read TGTGCCAGCAGATCCCCCCTAGGGGCGAGCTCCTACAATGAGCAGTTCTTC.

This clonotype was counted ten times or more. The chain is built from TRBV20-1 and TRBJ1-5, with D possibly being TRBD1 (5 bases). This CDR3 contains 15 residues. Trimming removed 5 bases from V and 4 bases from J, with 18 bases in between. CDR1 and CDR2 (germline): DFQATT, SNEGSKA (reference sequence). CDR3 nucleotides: TGCAGTGCTGGAATGCGCCTGGGGGGGAATCAGCCCCAGCATTTT. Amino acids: CSAGMRLGGNQPQHF.

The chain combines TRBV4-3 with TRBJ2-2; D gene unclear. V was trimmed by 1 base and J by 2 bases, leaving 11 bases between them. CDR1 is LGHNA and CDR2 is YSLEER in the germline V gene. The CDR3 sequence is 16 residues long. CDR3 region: CASSQGLKGNTGELFF. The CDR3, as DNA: TGCGCCAGCAGCCAAGGGCTTAAGGGAAACACCGGGGAGCTGTTTTTT.

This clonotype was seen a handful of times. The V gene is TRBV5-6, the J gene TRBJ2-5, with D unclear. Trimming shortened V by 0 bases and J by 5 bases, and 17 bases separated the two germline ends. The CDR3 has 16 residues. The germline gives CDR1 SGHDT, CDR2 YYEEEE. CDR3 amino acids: CASSLVAKKFIETQYF. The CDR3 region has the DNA TGTGCCAGCAGCTTGGTGGCCAAAAAGTTTATCGAGACCCAGTACTTC.

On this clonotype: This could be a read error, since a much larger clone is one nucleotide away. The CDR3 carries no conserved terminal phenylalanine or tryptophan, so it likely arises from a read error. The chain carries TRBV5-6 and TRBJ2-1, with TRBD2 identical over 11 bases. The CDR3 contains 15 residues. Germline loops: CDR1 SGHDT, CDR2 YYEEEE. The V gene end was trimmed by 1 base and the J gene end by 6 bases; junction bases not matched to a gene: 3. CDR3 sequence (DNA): TGTGCCAGCAGCTTGACTAGCGGGGGACTCAATGAGCAGTTCTCC. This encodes CASSLTSGGLNEQFS.